Described below is a single T cell receptor beta chain sequence and its context. Its specificity is not known. The sample belongs to a study of cytomegalovirus exposure and HLA in healthy donors. Background on the study: Later, an analysis reported that the 100 to 150 validation repertoires had used the same platform as the roughly 650 first-cohort repertoires. Study outcomes and limitations: In vitro confirmation showed three CMV-associated chains to be CMV antigen specific. Per published reports, the classifier diagnosed cytomegalovirus status with high specificity and sensitivity. The study listed roughly 160 cytomegalovirus-associated TCR beta chains.

The protocol was immunoSEQ multiplex PCR, while the TCRdb copy is restricted to in-frame clones and leaves out a portion. The sample has 200,000 to 250,000 clones; more than 85% are singletons. V shed 4 bases and J shed 3 bases, with 16 bases lying between them. There are 15 residues in the CDR3. The V gene's germline CDR1 is LNHDA and CDR2 SQIVND (reference sequence). Sequences were obtained from PBMCs. This receptor was obtained from a man aged 18 to 29 in good health and CMV-seropositive. The genes are TRBV19 and TRBJ2-7; D is tentatively TRBD1 or TRBD2 (5 bases each). The DNA for the CDR3 is TGTGCCAGTAGTAGCTCCCGGGACGGATTCTACGAGCAGTACTTC. Its protein is CASSSSRDGFYEQYF. Variable domain in full (rest from reference TRBV19 and TRBJ2-7): DGGITQSPKYLFRKEGQNVTLSCEQNLNHDAMYWYRQDPGQGLRLIYYSQIVNDFQKGDIAEGYSVSREKKESFPLTVTSAQKNPTAFYLCASSSSRDGFYEQYFGPGTRLTVT.